This T cell receptor beta chain was observed in a study of blood T cell repertoires in COVID-19. Germline-derived CDR1 and CDR2 are MDHEN and SYDVKM. Trimming took 3 bases from V and 8 from J; bases not matched to a gene: 8. This CDR3 has 16 residues. Produced via immunoSEQ multiplex PCR; TCRdb's table is partial and in-frame only. This table has roughly 200,000 clones, approximately 86% appearing once. The sample comprised peripheral blood. The chain employs TRBV28 and TRBJ2-1; 12 bases map to TRBD2. This receptor was obtained from a woman aged 30 to 39 with active or convalescent COVID-19. CDR3 sequence: CASSLTSGSRTHEQFF. The CDR3 DNA reads TGTGCCAGCAGTTTGACTAGCGGGAGTAGAACCCATGAGCAGTTCTTC.